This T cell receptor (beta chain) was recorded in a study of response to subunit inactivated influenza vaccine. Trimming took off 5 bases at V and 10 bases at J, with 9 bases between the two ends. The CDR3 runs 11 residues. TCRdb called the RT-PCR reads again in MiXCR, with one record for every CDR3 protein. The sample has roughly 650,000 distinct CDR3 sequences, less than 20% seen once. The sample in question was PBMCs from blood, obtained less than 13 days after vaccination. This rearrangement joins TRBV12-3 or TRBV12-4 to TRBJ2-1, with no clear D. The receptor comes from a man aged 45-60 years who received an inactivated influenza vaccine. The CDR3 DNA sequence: TGTGCCAGCAGTCCCGTGGGGGAGCAGTTCTTC. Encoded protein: CASSPVGEQFF.